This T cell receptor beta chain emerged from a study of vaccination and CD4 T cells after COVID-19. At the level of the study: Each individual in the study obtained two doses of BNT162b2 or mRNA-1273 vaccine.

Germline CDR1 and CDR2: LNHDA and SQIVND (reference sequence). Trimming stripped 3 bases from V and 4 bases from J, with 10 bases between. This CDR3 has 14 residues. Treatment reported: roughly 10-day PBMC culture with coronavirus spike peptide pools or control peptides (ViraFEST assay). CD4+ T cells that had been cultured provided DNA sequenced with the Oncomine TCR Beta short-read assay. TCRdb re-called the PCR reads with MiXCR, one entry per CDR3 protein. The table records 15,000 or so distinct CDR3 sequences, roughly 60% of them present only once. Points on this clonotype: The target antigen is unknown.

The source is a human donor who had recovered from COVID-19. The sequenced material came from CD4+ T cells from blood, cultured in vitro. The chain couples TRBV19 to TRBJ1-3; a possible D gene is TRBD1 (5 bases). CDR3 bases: TGTGCCAGTAGTATCGGGACGCTGGGAAACACCATATATTTT. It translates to CASSIGTLGNTIYF.